The next 14 T cell receptor beta chains were all read from a single sample in a study of shared T cell receptors in the human thymus (TCRdb year 2021). Libraries were made using the immunoSEQ multiplex PCR assay. This immuneACCESS table, as held by TCRdb, lists in-frame sequences with V and J called but not all clones. Of the missing ones, under half trace to an unresolved V gene in checked studies; the others have no known cause. The sample yields approximately 730,000 clones; 80% to 90% were counted once. The top ten constitute more than 0.008% of the sample. The sample was also reused in another study, on human thymus T cells.

Specimen: thymocytes. The receptors here all came from a girl under three years old with a congenital heart defect. Donor details come from another sample of the same person, matched by shared clones.

Of note for this clone: Additional DNA sequences in this sample encode the identical CDR3. Written as DNA, the CDR3 is TGTGCCAGCAGCGACAGGGGGGGTGGCTACACCTTC. As protein: CASSDRGGGYTF. This chain joins TRBV6-1 and TRBJ1-2, with 9 bases identical to TRBD1. J was trimmed by 7 bases and V by 6 bases; bases with no gene match: 3. Germline-derived CDR1 and CDR2 are MNHNS and SASEGT. This CDR3 is 12 amino acids long.

V usage is TRBV5-1 and J usage is TRBJ1-4; a possible D gene is TRBD1 (5 bases). Deletions cut 2 bases from V and 2 bases from J, with 10 bases between. Germline lookup yields CDR1 SGHRS and CDR2 YFSETQ. This CDR3 is 15 amino acids long. DNA for the CDR3: TGCGCCAGCAGCTTTACGACAGTTACTAATGAAAAACTGTTTTTT. This codes for CASSFTTVTNEKLFF.

V usage is TRBV10-3 and J usage is TRBJ1-1, with TRBD1 as a possible D gene (5 bases). The V and J ends lost 0 bases and 8 bases respectively, with 16 bases between them. The CDR3 loop spans 15 amino acids. Germline assignment: CDR1 ENHRY and CDR2 SYGVKD. CDR3 coding DNA: TGTGCCATCAGTGAGTCTTTTAACGTGGGGCGGGAAGCTTTCTTT. It is translated as CAISESFNVGREAFF.

As for this clone: The junction does not match germline at one end; this may be a read error. The chain couples TRBV14 to TRBJ1-2; D ambiguous. CDR1 SGHDN and CDR2 FVKESK come from the germline V gene. CDR3 size: 16 residues. In DNA, the CDR3 is TGTGCCAGCAGCCAAGACAAGGGAGGGTTCCTAACAATCGTTCGATTC. Residues: CASSQDKGGFLTIVRF.

DNA for the CDR3: TGTGCCAGCAGCTATGGGCGGGGCGCGAACACCGGGGAGCTGTTTTTT. Translation gives CASSYGRGANTGELFF. The rearrangement links TRBV7-2 to TRBJ2-2, with D perhaps matching TRBD2 (6 bases). Germline V gene lookup returns CDR1 SGHTA and CDR2 FQGNSA. Trimming left V 4 bases short and J 0 bases short, with 12 bases between. The CDR3 is 16 residues long.

The V gene is TRBV4-3, the J gene TRBJ1-5, with 8 bases aligning to TRBD1. The CDR3 totals 19 residues. Germline V gene sequence: CDR1 LGHNA, CDR2 YSLEER. V was clipped by 1 base and J by 2 bases; unmatched bases: 13. The CDR3 DNA follows: TGCGCCAGCAGCCAAGGCGGGGGCAGGGGGCAGGTTGGCAATCAGCCCCAGCATTTT. It codes for CASSQGGGRGQVGNQPQHF.

This rearrangement joins TRBV11-2 to TRBJ1-1, with 9 bases fitting TRBD1. J gave up 4 bases and V 3 bases, and 15 bases lay outside the gene matches. The CDR3 loop spans 18 amino acids. CDR1 is SGHAT, CDR2 FQNNGV, per germline. For the CDR3, the DNA is TGTGCCAGCAGCTTGGGGGACCAACAGGGGGCGCGGGGCACTGAAGCTTTCTTT. This gives the protein CASSLGDQQGARGTEAFF. The whole variable domain, remainder taken from reference TRBV11-2 and TRBJ1-1, is EAGVAQSPRYKIIEKRQSVAFWCNPISGHATLYWYQQILGQGPKLLIQFQNNGVVDDSQLPKDRFSAERLKGVDSTLKIQPAKLEDSAVYLCASSLGDQQGARGTEAFFGQGTRLTVV.

This chain uses TRBV7-9 with TRBJ2-1; D is undetermined. The germline gives CDR1 SEHNR, CDR2 FQNEAQ (reference sequence). The CDR3 extends over 12 amino acids. The V and J ends lost 5 bases and 9 bases respectively, with 11 bases between them. The CDR3 DNA reads TGTGCCAGCAGCACAGAACGTACTGAGCAGTTCTTC. It is translated as CASSTERTEQFF.

This chain uses TRBV10-3 with TRBJ1-6, with 10 bases identical to TRBD1. The germline CDR1 and CDR2 sequences are ENHRY and SYGVKD. J gave up 9 bases and V 5 bases, and 7 bases lay outside the gene matches. The CDR3 runs to 15 residues. Written as DNA, the CDR3 is TGTGCCATCAGTCCAAGGGGACAGGGGATTTCACCCCTCCACTTT. It encodes CAISPRGQGISPLHF.

The rearrangement links TRBV7-2 to TRBJ2-5; the match to TRBD2 covers 12 bases. Unmatched junction bases numbered 5, after V lost 5 bases and J lost 1 base. Looked up from germline, CDR1 is SGHTA and CDR2 is FQGNSA. The CDR3 loop spans 16 amino acids. CDR3 DNA: TGTGCCAGCAGCCCGCGACTAGCGGGAGTCCAAGAGACCCAGTACTTC. Its protein is CASSPRLAGVQETQYF.

V is TRBV2 and J is TRBJ2-7; D unresolved. V was cut by 4 bases and J by 4 bases, with 14 bases left in between. Germline CDR1 and CDR2: SNHLY and FYNNEI. CDR3 length equals 14 residues. In DNA form, the CDR3 reads TGTGCCAGCAGTGGGTCAAAACTTGATTACGAGCAGTACTTC. Translated, it gives CASSGSKLDYEQYF. Full variable domain (outside the CDR3, taken from reference TRBV2 and TRBJ2-7): EPEVTQTPSHQVTQMGQEVILRCVPISNHLYFYWYRQILGQKVEFLVSFYNNEISEKSEIFDDQFSVERPDGSNFTLKIRSTKLEDSAMYFCASSGSKLDYEQYFGPGTRLTVT.

The table lists this clone with a count of one. The chain employs TRBV10-1 and TRBJ2-3; tentatively, D is TRBD1 (5 bases). V lost 0 bases and J lost 0, with 10 bases in between. The CDR3 spans 16 residues. CDR1 is WNHNN and CDR2 is SYGVQD in the germline V gene (reference sequence). The CDR3 sequence is CASSESDRTSTDTQYF. The CDR3 region has the DNA TGCGCCAGCAGTGAGTCAGACAGAACTAGCACAGATACGCAGTATTTT.

The gene calls are TRBV6-4 and TRBJ2-1, with 14 bases identical to TRBD2. The CDR3 runs to 16 residues. Germline trimming cut 0 bases from V and 7 bases from J; bases unmatched to any gene: 2. The germline V gene has CDR1 MRHNA and CDR2 SNTAGT. The CDR3 reads CASSDSTSGGDNEQFF. CDR3 bases: TGTGCCAGCAGTGACTCGACTAGCGGGGGGGATAATGAGCAGTTCTTC.

Worth noting for this clone: Other DNA sequences in this specimen translate into the identical CDR3. V gene TRBV11-3 combines with J gene TRBJ1-6, with 7 bases lining up with TRBD1. Germline CDR1 SGHNT, CDR2 YENEEA. This CDR3 contains 19 residues. After removal of 1 base from V and 2 bases from J, the junction contained 11 bases not matched to a gene. CDR3 DNA: TGTGCCAGCAGCTTAGGAGGGGGCCTCGCCAATCCCTATAATTCACCCCTCCACTTT. Translated, it gives CASSLGGGLANPYNSPLHF.